This T cell receptor (beta chain) comes out of a study of radiation and T cells in renal cell carcinoma. Study summary: Nephrectomy followed 15 Gy stereotactic body radiation by 4 weeks.

V lost 7 bases to trimming and J lost 9 bases, with 19 bases between them. The germline V gene has CDR1 MNHNS and CDR2 SASEGT. The CDR3 consists of 14 residues. Repertoires were generated with immunoSEQ multiplex PCR, while TCRdb's copy carries only in-frame clones and drops some. The table records around 130,000 clones, more than 80% of them present only once. This clone occurred many times. Its antigen is still unknown. Study-wide points: Top tumor clonotypes rose in blood 2 weeks post-radiation, then contracted. Baseline intratumoral clonotype presence is unknown without pretreatment biopsies.

Regarding time point: blood 2 weeks post-SBRT. As to treatment: 15 Gy SBRT to primary tumor, nephrectomy 4 weeks later. Radiation-treated patients gave blood at baseline, week 2 and week 4. The source material was blood, sampled from a patient whose treatment included radiotherapy and nephrectomy. V and J are TRBV6-1 and TRBJ2-1; perhaps D is TRBD1 or TRBD2 (5 bases each). The TCR was taken from a woman aged 55-69 years with renal cell carcinoma. The CDR3 reads CASIWTHTGTEQFF. The CDR3 region has the DNA TGTGCCAGCATCTGGACCCATACGGGGACTGAGCAGTTCTTC.